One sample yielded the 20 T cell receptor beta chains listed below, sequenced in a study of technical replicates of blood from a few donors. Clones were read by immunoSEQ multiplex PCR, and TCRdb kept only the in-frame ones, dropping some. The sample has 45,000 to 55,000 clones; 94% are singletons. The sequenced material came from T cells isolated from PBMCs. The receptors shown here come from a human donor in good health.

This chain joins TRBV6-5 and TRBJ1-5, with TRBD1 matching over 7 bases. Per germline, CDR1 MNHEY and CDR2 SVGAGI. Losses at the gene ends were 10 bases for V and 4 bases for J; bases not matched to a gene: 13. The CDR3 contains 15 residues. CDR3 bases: TGTGCCACAACCGAGAACCGCAGGGGGAATCAGCCCCAGCATTTT. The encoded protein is CATTENRRGNQPQHF.

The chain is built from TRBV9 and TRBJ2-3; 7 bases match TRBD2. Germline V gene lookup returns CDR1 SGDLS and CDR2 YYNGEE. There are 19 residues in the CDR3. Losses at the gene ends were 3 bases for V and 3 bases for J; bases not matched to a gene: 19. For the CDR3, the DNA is TGTGCCAGCAGCGCCCGAGGGGAGGTTTGGGGGGGGGATACAGATACGCAGTATTTT. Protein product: CASSARGEVWGGDTDTQYF.

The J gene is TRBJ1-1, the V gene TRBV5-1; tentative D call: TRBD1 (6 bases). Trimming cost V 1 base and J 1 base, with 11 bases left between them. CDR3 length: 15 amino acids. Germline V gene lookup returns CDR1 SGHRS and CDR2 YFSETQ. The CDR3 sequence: CASSLIQGANTEAFF. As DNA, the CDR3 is TGCGCCAGCAGCTTGATACAGGGAGCGAACACTGAAGCTTTCTTT.

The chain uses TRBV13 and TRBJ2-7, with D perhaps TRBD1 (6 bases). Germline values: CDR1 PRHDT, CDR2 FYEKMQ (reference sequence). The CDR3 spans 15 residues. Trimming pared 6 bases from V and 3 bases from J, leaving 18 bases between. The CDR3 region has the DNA TGTGCCAGCAGAGAACACACAGGGAGCCACTACGAGCAGTACTTC. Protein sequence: CASREHTGSHYEQYF. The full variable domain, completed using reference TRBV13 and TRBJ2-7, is AAGVIQSPRHLIKEKRETATLKCYPIPRHDTVYWYQQGPGQDPQFLISFYEKMQSDKGSIPDRFSAQQFSDYHSELNMSSLELGDSALYFCASREHTGSHYEQYFGPGTRLTVT.

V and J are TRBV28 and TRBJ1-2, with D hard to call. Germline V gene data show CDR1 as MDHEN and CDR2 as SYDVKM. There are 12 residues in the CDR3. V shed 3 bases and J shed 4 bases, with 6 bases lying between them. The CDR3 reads CASSFRGYGYTF. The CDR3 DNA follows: TGTGCCAGCAGTTTTAGAGGCTATGGCTACACCTTC.

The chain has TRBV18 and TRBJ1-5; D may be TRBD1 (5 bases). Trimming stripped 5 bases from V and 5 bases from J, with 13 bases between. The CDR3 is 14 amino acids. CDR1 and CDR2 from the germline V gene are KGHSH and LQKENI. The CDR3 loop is CASSSDNPDQPQHF. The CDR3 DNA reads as TGTGCCAGCTCATCGGACAATCCAGATCAGCCCCAGCATTTT.

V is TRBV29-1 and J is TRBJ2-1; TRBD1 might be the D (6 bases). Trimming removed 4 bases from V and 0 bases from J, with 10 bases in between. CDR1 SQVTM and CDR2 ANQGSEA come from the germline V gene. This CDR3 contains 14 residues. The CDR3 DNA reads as TGCAGCGTTGTCAGGGGCGCCTCCTACAATGAGCAGTTCTTC. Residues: CSVVRGASYNEQFF.

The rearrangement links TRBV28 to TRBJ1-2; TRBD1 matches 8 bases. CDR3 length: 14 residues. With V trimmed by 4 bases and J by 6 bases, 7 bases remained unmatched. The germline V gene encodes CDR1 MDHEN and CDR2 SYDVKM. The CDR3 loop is CASSSPQGADGYTF. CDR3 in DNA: TGTGCCAGCAGTTCACCTCAGGGGGCCGATGGCTACACCTTC.

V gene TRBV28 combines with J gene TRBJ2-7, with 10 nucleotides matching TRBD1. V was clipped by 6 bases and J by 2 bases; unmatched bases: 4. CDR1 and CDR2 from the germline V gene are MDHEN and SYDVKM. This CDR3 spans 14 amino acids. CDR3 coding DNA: TGTGCCAGCAGCCGGACAGGGGGGGCCTACGAGCAGTACTTC. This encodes CASSRTGGAYEQYF.

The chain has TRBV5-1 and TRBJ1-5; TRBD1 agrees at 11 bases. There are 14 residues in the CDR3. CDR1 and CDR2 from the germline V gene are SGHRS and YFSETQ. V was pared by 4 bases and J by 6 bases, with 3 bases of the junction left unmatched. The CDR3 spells CASSLGQGGQPQHF. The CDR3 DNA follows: TGCGCCAGCAGCCTGGGACAGGGGGGTCAGCCCCAGCATTTT.

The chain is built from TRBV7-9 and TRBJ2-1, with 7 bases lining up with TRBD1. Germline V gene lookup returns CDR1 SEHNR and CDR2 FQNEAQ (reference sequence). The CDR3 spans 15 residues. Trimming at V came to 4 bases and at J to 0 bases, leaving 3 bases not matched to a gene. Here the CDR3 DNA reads TGTGCCAGCAGCTCCCGACAGGGCTCCTACAATGAGCAGTTCTTC. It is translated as CASSSRQGSYNEQFF.

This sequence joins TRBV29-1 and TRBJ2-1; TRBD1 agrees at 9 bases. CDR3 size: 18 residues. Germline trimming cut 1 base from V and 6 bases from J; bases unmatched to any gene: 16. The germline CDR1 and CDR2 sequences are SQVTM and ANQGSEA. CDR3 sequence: CSVEGQGDKFWNFNEQFF. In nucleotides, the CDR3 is TGCAGCGTTGAAGGACAGGGGGACAAATTTTGGAATTTCAATGAGCAGTTCTTC.

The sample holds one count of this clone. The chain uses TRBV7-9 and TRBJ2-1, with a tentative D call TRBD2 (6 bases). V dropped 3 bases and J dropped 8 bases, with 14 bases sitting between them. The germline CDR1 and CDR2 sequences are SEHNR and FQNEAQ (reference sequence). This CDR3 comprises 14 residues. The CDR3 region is CASSFGGSSDEQFF. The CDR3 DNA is TGTGCCAGCAGCTTCGGAGGGAGTTCCGATGAGCAGTTCTTC.

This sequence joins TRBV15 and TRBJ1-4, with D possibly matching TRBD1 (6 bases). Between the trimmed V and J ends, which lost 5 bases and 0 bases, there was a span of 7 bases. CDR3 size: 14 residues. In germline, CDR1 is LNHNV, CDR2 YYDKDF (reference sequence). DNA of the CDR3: TGTGCCACCAGCCAGGGGACAACTAATGAAAAACTGTTTTTT. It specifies CATSQGTTNEKLFF.

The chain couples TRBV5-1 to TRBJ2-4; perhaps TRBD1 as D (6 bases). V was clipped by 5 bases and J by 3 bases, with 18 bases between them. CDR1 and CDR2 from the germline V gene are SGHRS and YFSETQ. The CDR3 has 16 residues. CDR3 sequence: CASRRRGFNVKNIQYF. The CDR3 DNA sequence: TGCGCCAGCAGGCGCAGGGGATTTAATGTCAAAAACATTCAGTACTTC.

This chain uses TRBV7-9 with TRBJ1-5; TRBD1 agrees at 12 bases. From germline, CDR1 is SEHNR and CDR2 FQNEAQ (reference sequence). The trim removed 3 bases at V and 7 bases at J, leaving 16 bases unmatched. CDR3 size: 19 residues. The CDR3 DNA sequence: TGTGCCAGCAGCTTCTTTCCCCGGGACAGGGGGCCCCTGGGACAGCCCCAGCATTTT. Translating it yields CASSFFPRDRGPLGQPQHF.

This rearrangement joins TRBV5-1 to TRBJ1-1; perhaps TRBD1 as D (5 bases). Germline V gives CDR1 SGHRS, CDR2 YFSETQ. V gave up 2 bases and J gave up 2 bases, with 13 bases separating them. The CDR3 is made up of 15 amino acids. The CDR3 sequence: CASSFVGGGNTEAFF. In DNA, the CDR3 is TGCGCCAGCAGCTTTGTGGGGGGAGGTAACACTGAAGCTTTCTTT. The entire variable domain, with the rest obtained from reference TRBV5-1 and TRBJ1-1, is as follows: KAGVTQTPRYLIKTRGQQVTLSCSPISGHRSVSWYQQTPGQGLQFLFEYFSETQRNKGNFPGRFSGRQFSNSRSEMNVSTLELGDSALYLCASSFVGGGNTEAFFGQGTRLTVV.

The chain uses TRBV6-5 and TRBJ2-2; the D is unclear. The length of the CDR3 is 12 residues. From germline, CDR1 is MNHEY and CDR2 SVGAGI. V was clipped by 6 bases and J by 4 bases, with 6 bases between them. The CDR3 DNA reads TGTGCCAGCAGGTCTACCACCGGGGAGCTGTTTTTT. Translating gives CASRSTTGELFF.

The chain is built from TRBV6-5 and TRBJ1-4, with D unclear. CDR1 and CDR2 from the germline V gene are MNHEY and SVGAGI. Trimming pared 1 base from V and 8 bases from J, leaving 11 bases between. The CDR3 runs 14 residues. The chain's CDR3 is CASSYLSEGEKLFF. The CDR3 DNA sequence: TGTGCCAGCAGTTACTTATCGGAGGGAGAAAAACTGTTTTTT.

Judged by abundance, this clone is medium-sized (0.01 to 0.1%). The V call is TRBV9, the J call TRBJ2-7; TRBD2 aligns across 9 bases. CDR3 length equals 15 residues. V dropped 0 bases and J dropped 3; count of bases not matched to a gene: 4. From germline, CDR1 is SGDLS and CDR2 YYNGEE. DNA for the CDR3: TGTGCCAGCAGCGTAGCTGGCGGGGGGGGCTACGAGCAGTACTTC. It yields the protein CASSVAGGGGYEQYF.